The rows below give T cell receptor beta chains drawn from one sample of a study of blood T cell repertoires in COVID-19. The data were produced by immunoSEQ multiplex PCR, yet TCRdb's version contains in-frame clones alone and is incomplete. Of 250,000 to 350,000 clones detected, 70% to 90% appear once; the ten largest clones hold 5.5% to 8%. Sequencing was performed on peripheral blood. All receptors derive from a woman aged 50 to 65 with COVID-19, enrolled during active disease. The CDR3 runs from the conserved cysteine through the conserved F or W. The D gene is left open where the match is weak. Rows give clone size only sometimes, using once, few, many, or a class for an expanded clone.

>-|TRBJ1-4|TRBV5-1|TRBD1
TGCGCCAGCAGCTTGGGGACAGGCAAGGGTGAAAAACTGTTTTTT
CASSLGTGKGEKLFF
>-|TRBJ2-5|TRBV11-2|TRBD2
TGTGCCAGCAGCCCAAGAGGGGGACTAGCGGGAGATTTAGAGACCCAGTACTTC
CASSPRGGLAGDLETQYF
>once|TRBJ1-5|TRBV7-9|-
TGTGCCAGCAGCTTATACCCGACAGAAAATCAGCCCCAGCATTTT
CASSLYPTENQPQHF
>-|TRBJ2-7|TRBV4-1|-
TGCGCCAGCAGCCACCCCTTAGACGGGAGTAAAACCTACGAGCAGTACTTC
CASSHPLDGSKTYEQYF
>-|TRBJ2-4|TRBV7-8|-
TGTGCCAGCAGCACTAGATGGGGAAGGGACACACTAGCCAAAAACATTCAGTACTTC
CASSTRWGRDTLAKNIQYF
>-|TRBJ2-5|TRBV18|-
TGTGCCAGCTCCCCCTTCGGGATGGAAGAGACCCAGTACTTC
CASSPFGMEETQYF
>-|TRBJ1-2|TRBV27|-
TGTGCCAGCAGTTTATCCCCGGTTGTCGGCTATGGCTACACCTTC
CASSLSPVVGYGYTF
>few|TRBJ1-2|TRBV19|-
TGTGCCAGTAGTATATTTAATCAGGGTGGCTACACCTTC
CASSIFNQGGYTF
>once|TRBJ2-1|TRBV27|TRBD2
TGTGCCAGCAAAGGGACTAGCGGGAGCACTGAGCAGTTCTTC
CASKGTSGSTEQFF
>-|TRBJ2-3|TRBV21-1|-
TGTGCCAGCAGCAAATGGGGAGCGGGAGGGCCATTGGTGTCCACAGATACGCAGTATTTT
CASSKWGAGGPLVSTDTQYF
>-|TRBJ1-2|TRBV12-3/TRBV12-4|-
TGTGTGACCTATGGGGCCTATGGCTACACCTTC
CVTYGAYGYTF
>once|TRBJ2-6|TRBV15|TRBD1
TGTGCCACCCGCCCTATGACAGGGTTTGTCTCTGGGGCCAACGTCCTGACTTTC
CATRPMTGFVSGANVLTF
>-|TRBJ2-7|TRBV13|TRBD2
TGTGCCAGCAAACTAGCGGGGGACTACGAGCAGTACTTC
CASKLAGDYEQYF
>-|TRBJ2-3|TRBV3-1/TRBV3-2|TRBD2
TGTGCCAGCAGCCAAGGGTCGTGCGGGAGGACAGATACGCAGTATTTT
CASSQGSCGRTDTQYF
>-|TRBJ2-3|TRBV9|-
TGTGCCAGCAGCGTAGATATGGCTACAGATACGCAGTATTTT
CASSVDMATDTQYF
>-|TRBJ2-1|TRBV10-1|TRBD2
TGCGCCAGCAGTGAGGGACTAGCGGGAGGCAATGAGCAGTTCTTC
CASSEGLAGGNEQFF
>-|TRBJ1-2|TRBV7-9|TRBD1
TGTGCCAGCAGCTCGATGGACAGGGCTGGGGCTGGCTACACCTTC
CASSSMDRAGAGYTF
>many|TRBJ1-1|TRBV4-1|-
TGCGCCAGCAGCCCCCATCGCCCAGGCATGAACACTGAAGCTTTCTTT
CASSPHRPGMNTEAFF
>few|TRBJ1-6|TRBV5-1|-
TGCGCCAGCAGCTTGGTGACAGCCGATAATTCACCCCTCCACTTT
CASSLVTADNSPLHF
>-|TRBJ2-2|TRBV11-3|TRBD2
TGTGCCAGCAGCTTTAGGACAACCACTAGCGGGGGAAACACCGGGGAGCTGTTTTTT
CASSFRTTTSGGNTGELFF
>-|TRBJ2-3|TRBV7-9|TRBD2
TGTGCCAGCAGCTTCGGACTAGCGGGAGAAGCGCAGTATTTT
CASSFGLAGEAQYF
>-|TRBJ1-1|TRBV19|-
TGTGCCAGTCAAACAATGAACACTGAAGCTTTCTTT
CASQTMNTEAFF
>-|TRBJ2-1|TRBV6-5|-
TGTGCCAGCAGTTACGAACTCACCCCTGGCAATGAGCAGTTCTTC
CASSYELTPGNEQFF
>-|TRBJ2-3|TRBV11-3|TRBD2
TGTGCCAGCAGCTTCCCCGGACTAGCGGGAGGGCAGGATACGCAGTATTTT
CASSFPGLAGGQDTQYF
>-|TRBJ1-6|TRBV4-1|TRBD1
TGCGCCAGCAGCCCCGCAGGGGGCTCCTCCTATAATTCACCCCTCCACTTT
CASSPAGGSSYNSPLHF
>-|TRBJ1-3|TRBV3-1/TRBV3-2|-
TGTGCCAGCAGCCAAGAGCCCAGGACTGGAAACACCATATATTTT
CASSQEPRTGNTIYF
>-|TRBJ1-1|TRBV5-1|TRBD1
TGCGCCAGCAGCTACTACAGGGGCCGCACAGCTAATGAAGCTTTCTTT
CASSYYRGRTANEAFF
>-|TRBJ2-1|TRBV5-1|-
TGCGCCAGCAGCTTGGACAGGTCAACGACCAATGAGCAGTTCTTC
CASSLDRSTTNEQFF
>-|TRBJ2-2|TRBV4-1|-
TGCGCCAGCAGCCGCACCATAAGACAGGTTGGGACCGGGGAGCTGTTTTTT
CASSRTIRQVGTGELFF
>-|TRBJ1-4|TRBV4-2|TRBD1
TGTGCCAGCAGCCAAGTCCTGGGACAGGGAGATGAAAAACTGTTTTTT
CASSQVLGQGDEKLFF
>once|TRBJ2-1|TRBV19|TRBD2
TGTGCCAGTTTGACTAGCGGGAGGAATGAGCAGTTCTTC
CASLTSGRNEQFF
>once|TRBJ1-1|TRBV5-1|-
TGCGCCAGCAGCAGGGAGGTGAACACTGAAGCTTTCTTT
CASSREVNTEAFF
>-|TRBJ2-7|TRBV6-5|TRBD2
TGTGCCAGCAGTTCGGGACTAAGATACGAGCAGTACTTC
CASSSGLRYEQYF
>-|TRBJ2-1|TRBV12-5|-
TGTGCTAGTGGTTTGGTCGTCGCGAACCCGTACAATGAGCAGTTCTTC
CASGLVVANPYNEQFF
>once|TRBJ2-5|TRBV5-1|TRBD1
TGCGCCAGCAGCCGACAGGGGGCGGAAGAGACCCAGTACTTC
CASSRQGAEETQYF
>-|TRBJ2-1|TRBV11-3|TRBD1
TGTGCCAGCAGCTTATGGACAGGGGTGGCCAATGAGCAGTTCTTC
CASSLWTGVANEQFF
>-|TRBJ1-1|TRBV29-1|-
TGCAGCCCTGGGGCCATAGACACTGAAGCTTTCTTT
CSPGAIDTEAFF
>-|TRBJ1-2|TRBV11-2|-
TGTGCCAGCAGCTTAGGGGCCGGCGGCTACACCTTC
CASSLGAGGYTF
>-|TRBJ1-5|TRBV10-3|TRBD1
TGTGCCATCAGTGATCGAGGGGGCGAGCAGCCCCAGCATTTT
CAISDRGGEQPQHF
>-|TRBJ2-1|TRBV10-2|-
TGCGCCACGAGCCAGGGGGGTGTAGCTTACAATGAGCAGTTCTTC
CATSQGGVAYNEQFF
>-|TRBJ2-1|TRBV11-3|-
TGTGCCAGCAGCTCCTATAGCGGAGCCAATGAGCAGTTCTTC
CASSSYSGANEQFF
>-|TRBJ1-5|TRBV2|TRBD1
TGTGCCAGCATAAAAGATAACAGGGGGCTTAGCGGTAGCAATCAGCCCCAGCATTTT
CASIKDNRGLSGSNQPQHF
>once|TRBJ2-7|TRBV5-1|TRBD2
TGCGCCAGCAGGGAGCGGGATCAAAGACTTTACGAGCAGTACTTC
CASRERDQRLYEQYF
>-|TRBJ1-5|TRBV11-2|-
TGTGCCAGCAGCGGGCAGGGGAATGATCAGCCCCAGCATTTT
CASSGQGNDQPQHF
>-|TRBJ2-7|TRBV24-1|TRBD2
TGTGCCACCAGTGATCGGACTAGCGGGAGTGTCTACGAGCAGTACTTC
CATSDRTSGSVYEQYF
>-|TRBJ1-2|TRBV19|TRBD1
TGTGCCAGTGACGACAGGGGTTATGGCTACACCTTC
CASDDRGYGYTF
>-|TRBJ1-4|TRBV11-3|TRBD1
TGTGCCAGCAGCTTGGACAGGGCAACTAATGAAAAACTGTTTTTT
CASSLDRATNEKLFF
>-|TRBJ2-7|TRBV24-1|TRBD2
TGTGCCACCAGTGATTCGACTAGCGGGAGTGGCGAGCAGTACTTC
CATSDSTSGSGEQYF
>few|TRBJ2-7|TRBV15|TRBD2
TGTGCCACCAGCAGAGATCGAGGGACTATTGTACCCTACGAGCAGTACTTC
CATSRDRGTIVPYEQYF
>-|TRBJ2-5|TRBV5-5|TRBD2
TGTGCCAGCAGCTCCGGGACTAGCCCGCAACAAGAGACCCAGTACTTC
CASSSGTSPQQETQYF
>-|TRBJ1-1|TRBV5-1|TRBD1
TGCGCCAGCAGCCTGGGGACAGGGGGATCGAGGACTGAAGCTTTCTTT
CASSLGTGGSRTEAFF
>-|TRBJ1-4|TRBV11-2|-
TGTGCCAGCAGCCCAGGGTTTACTAATGAAAAACTGTTTTTT
CASSPGFTNEKLFF
>-|TRBJ1-4|TRBV11-2|TRBD1
TGTGCCAGCAGCCCGGGACAGGTGCCTAATGAAAAACTGTTTTTT
CASSPGQVPNEKLFF
>once|TRBJ1-2|TRBV19|TRBD1
TGTGCCAGTAGAACCGACAGGGGCTTCTATGGCTACACCTTC
CASRTDRGFYGYTF
>-|TRBJ2-7|TRBV9|TRBD2
TGTGCCAGCAGCGTAGGGGGGCTAGCGGGCGGGGAGCAGTACTTC
CASSVGGLAGGEQYF